The 23 T cell receptor beta chains below all came from one sample that was sequenced in a study of beta chain features in type 1 diabetes. Whole-study findings and limits: Moderate but significant shortening of TCRB CDR3s was recorded in all four CD4+ subsets from Type 1 diabetes patients.

These receptors are not linked to any known antigen. As every portion of the isolated RNA was reverse transcribed, the sequencing read expressed TCRB transcripts. Data came from immunoSEQ multiplex PCR; TCRdb stores just in-frame clones and leaves some out. The table has 240,000 or so clones, roughly 20% seen once; the top ten hold 0.028%. The sequencing sample was made of naive CD4+ T cells from blood. Every receptor here comes from a woman in her forties with type 1 diabetes.

The genes are TRBV7-9 and TRBJ2-6; D gene uncertain. The CDR3 sequence is 15 residues long. With 2 bases removed from V and 0 bases from J, the gap between germline ends came to 5 bases. Per germline, CDR1 SEHNR and CDR2 FQNEAQ (reference sequence). CDR3 residues: CASSLSGSGANVLTF. DNA for the CDR3: TGTGCCAGCAGCTTATCCGGCTCTGGGGCCAACGTCCTGACTTTC.

This clone was seen a few times. The J gene is TRBJ2-1, the V gene TRBV6-6; D is undetermined. The CDR3 sequence is 12 residues long. Germline CDR1 and CDR2: MNHNY and SVGAGI (reference sequence). The V end lost 5 bases, the J end lost 5 bases, and 7 bases lay between the germline ends. CDR3 protein: CASSPLDNEQFF. The CDR3, as DNA: TGTGCCAGCAGTCCGTTAGACAATGAGCAGTTCTTC.

The chain uses TRBV7-9 and TRBJ1-2; D is possibly TRBD1 (5 bases). Trimming cost V 6 bases and J 6 bases, with 17 bases left between them. The germline gives CDR1 SEHNR, CDR2 FQNEAQ (reference sequence). This CDR3 contains 14 residues. The CDR3 is CASSLPVRGHGYTF. The CDR3 nucleotides are TGTGCCAGCAGTCTTCCCGTGCGGGGCCATGGCTACACCTTC. Full variable domain (outside the CDR3, taken from reference TRBV7-9 and TRBJ1-2): DTGVSQNPRHKITKRGQNVTFRCDPISEHNRLYWYRQTLGQGPEFLTYFQNEAQLEKSRLLSDRFSAERPKGSFSTLEIQRTEQGDSAMYLCASSLPVRGHGYTFGSGTRLTVV.

This chain connects TRBV19 to TRBJ1-2; D might be TRBD1 (5 bases). Trimming removed 5 bases from V and 3 bases from J, with 13 bases in between. CDR3 length equals 14 residues. Germline V gives CDR1 LNHDA, CDR2 SQIVND (reference sequence). The CDR3 reads CASSSGTGDYGYTF. The CDR3 DNA is TGTGCCAGTAGTTCCGGCACGGGGGACTATGGCTACACCTTC. The full variable domain, completed using reference TRBV19 and TRBJ1-2, is DGGITQSPKYLFRKEGQNVTLSCEQNLNHDAMYWYRQDPGQGLRLIYYSQIVNDFQKGDIAEGYSVSREKKESFPLTVTSAQKNPTAFYLCASSSGTGDYGYTFGSGTRLTVV.

This sequence joins TRBV28 and TRBJ2-1; 7 bases agree with TRBD2. Germline V gives CDR1 MDHEN, CDR2 SYDVKM. The CDR3 totals 16 residues. V lost 5 bases, J lost 3 bases, and 10 bases stayed unmatched. In DNA, the CDR3 is TGTGCCAGCAGTCCGGGAGGCGGGAGTAACTACAATGAGCAGTTCTTC. As protein: CASSPGGGSNYNEQFF.

This clone was picked up a small number of times. The chain has TRBV5-6 and TRBJ2-7; tentative D call: TRBD2 (5 bases). CDR1 and CDR2 (germline): SGHDT, YYEEEE. CDR3 length: 11 residues. Trimming took 6 bases from V and 6 from J, leaving 10 bases between them. The DNA of the CDR3 is TGTGCCAGCACCAGCGGAGGCGAGCAGTACTTC. It is translated as CASTSGGEQYF.

Only a few counts were recorded for this clone. The V and J genes are TRBV6-5 and TRBJ2-5; TRBD2 agrees at 7 bases. Trimming at V came to 0 bases and at J to 4 bases, leaving 2 bases not matched to a gene. Germline loops: CDR1 MNHEY, CDR2 SVGAGI. CDR3 length equals 14 residues. The CDR3 region is CASSYSGRGETQYF. In DNA form, the CDR3 reads TGTGCCAGCAGTTACTCAGGGAGGGGAGAGACCCAGTACTTC.

This clone was detected only a few times. The genes are TRBV2 and TRBJ1-2; tentatively, D is TRBD1 (6 bases). Germline V gene data show CDR1 as SNHLY and CDR2 as FYNNEI. This CDR3 is 14 amino acids long. Trimming left V 2 bases short and J 3 bases short, with 10 bases between. The CDR3 sequence is CASSEREGDYGYTF. The CDR3, as DNA: TGTGCCAGCAGTGAAAGAGAGGGGGACTATGGCTACACCTTC.

There are a few counts of this clone. This chain links TRBV6-5 with TRBJ1-6; tentative D call: TRBD1 (6 bases). This CDR3 has 15 residues. In germline, CDR1 is MNHEY, CDR2 SVGAGI. Between the trimmed V and J ends, which lost 5 bases and 6 bases, there was a span of 14 bases. The CDR3, as DNA: TGTGCCAGCAGTGGCCCGACAGGATTTAATTCACCCCTCCACTTT. Translated: CASSGPTGFNSPLHF.

The J gene is TRBJ2-3, the V gene TRBV9; unclear D gene. V lost 1 base to trimming and J lost 1 base, with 4 bases between them. The germline V gene encodes CDR1 SGDLS and CDR2 YYNGEE. This CDR3 spans 13 amino acids. DNA of the CDR3: TGTGCCAGCAGCGTAAGCGGCACAGATACGCAGTATTTT. This translates into CASSVSGTDTQYF.

The chain joins TRBV2 to TRBJ1-5; D unclear. CDR1 and CDR2 (germline): SNHLY, FYNNEI. The V gene lost 0 bases and the J gene lost 8 bases, with 11 bases spanning the gap. CDR3 size: 14 residues. The chain's CDR3 is CASSEAWLSKPQHF. The CDR3 nucleotides read TGTGCCAGCAGTGAAGCGTGGCTCTCGAAGCCCCAGCATTTT.

The J gene is TRBJ2-2, the V gene TRBV6-5; a possible D gene is TRBD1 (5 bases). V dropped 2 bases and J dropped 0 bases, with 7 bases sitting between them. CDR1 MNHEY and CDR2 SVGAGI come from the germline V gene. This CDR3 comprises 15 residues. For the CDR3, the DNA is TGTGCCAGCAGTTACGGCAGGGCGAACACCGGGGAGCTGTTTTTT. Amino acids: CASSYGRANTGELFF.

The V call is TRBV4-1, the J call TRBJ1-5; D is possibly TRBD1 (5 bases). Looked up from germline, CDR1 is MGHRA and CDR2 is YSYEKL. Trimming removed 0 bases from V and 4 bases from J, with 10 bases in between. The CDR3 is made up of 15 amino acids. The CDR3 loop reads CASSQDSGPNQPQHF. DNA for the CDR3: TGCGCCAGCAGCCAAGATTCAGGGCCGAATCAGCCCCAGCATTTT.

This clone was observed a few times. The rearrangement links TRBV4-1 to TRBJ1-1, with D unclear. V shed 0 bases and J shed 4 bases, with 9 bases lying between them. The CDR3 spans 14 residues. Per germline, CDR1 MGHRA and CDR2 YSYEKL. For the CDR3, the DNA is TGCGCCAGCAGCCAAGATTGGGGAGGCACTGAAGCTTTCTTT. This gives the protein CASSQDWGGTEAFF.

A few counts support this clone. The chain uses TRBV5-4 and TRBJ2-3; 10 bases line up with TRBD2. This CDR3 is built from 16 residues. V shed 1 base, J shed 5 bases, and the junction held 7 bases outside the gene matches. Germline loops: CDR1 SGHNT, CDR2 YYREEE (reference sequence). Written as DNA, the CDR3 is TGTGCCAGCAGCTTGATGCTAGCGGGAGAAATAGATACGCAGTATTTT. Amino acid sequence: CASSLMLAGEIDTQYF.

This clone was detected once. The chain is built from TRBV9 and TRBJ1-4; a possible D gene is TRBD1 (5 bases). Germline loops: CDR1 SGDLS, CDR2 YYNGEE. This CDR3 is 15 amino acids long. Trimming stripped 2 bases from V and 8 bases from J, with 16 bases between. CDR3 loop: CASSVLGLRDEKLFF. The CDR3 nucleotides read TGTGCCAGCAGCGTTCTGGGACTACGGGACGAAAAACTGTTTTTT.

The chain employs TRBV27 and TRBJ1-2, with a weak D call TRBD1 (5 bases). The CDR3 is 14 residues long. The V end was cut by 0 bases, the J end by 7 bases, with 12 bases between. CDR1 MNHEY and CDR2 SMNVEV come from the germline V gene (reference sequence). The chain's CDR3 is CASSLSDSFSGYTF. CDR3 sequence (DNA): TGTGCCAGCAGTTTATCAGACAGCTTCAGTGGCTACACCTTC.

This clone was detected a few times. This sequence joins TRBV28 and TRBJ2-7; 8 positions agree with TRBD1. The CDR3 covers 15 residues. The trim removed 6 bases at V and 5 bases at J, leaving 12 bases unmatched. Germline V gene lookup returns CDR1 MDHEN and CDR2 SYDVKM. The CDR3 DNA follows: TGTGCCAGCAGCCAGCACGTGCGGGACAGGAACGAGCAGTACTTC. As protein: CASSQHVRDRNEQYF.

The chain recombines TRBV29-1 with TRBJ2-3, with D possibly matching TRBD2 (5 bases). Between the trimmed V and J ends, which lost 3 bases and 1 base, there was a span of 11 bases. The germline V gene encodes CDR1 SQVTM and CDR2 ANQGSEA. There are 14 residues in the CDR3. CDR3 sequence (DNA): TGCAGCGTTGAGGAAGCGGTCCGCACAGATACGCAGTATTTT. Translation gives CSVEEAVRTDTQYF.

This sequence joins TRBV29-1 and TRBJ1-2; D uncertain. The CDR3 is 12 residues long. With 8 bases removed from V and 2 bases from J, the gap between germline ends came to 12 bases. Per germline, CDR1 SQVTM and CDR2 ANQGSEA. The CDR3: CSTGVQNYGYTF. The CDR3 nucleotides are TGCAGCACCGGGGTACAGAACTATGGCTACACCTTC.

The table lists this clone with a few counts. The chain carries TRBV28 and TRBJ1-2; 7 bases are shared with TRBD1. Germline CDR1 MDHEN, CDR2 SYDVKM. The CDR3 extends over 13 amino acids. The J segment lost 8 bases and the V segment lost 5 bases, leaving 8 bases of the junction unmatched. The CDR3 coding sequence is TGTGCCAGCAGTACATGGACAGGTCTGGGCTACACCTTC. Protein product: CASSTWTGLGYTF.

The chain couples TRBV11-2 to TRBJ1-5; D might be TRBD1 (6 bases). V lost 3 bases and J lost 6, with 12 bases in between. This CDR3 region has 14 residues. Per germline, CDR1 SGHAT and CDR2 FQNNGV. The CDR3 sequence is CASSLDSIGQPQHF. The CDR3 coding sequence is TGTGCCAGCAGCTTGGACAGCATCGGTCAGCCCCAGCATTTT.

The J gene is TRBJ1-1, the V gene TRBV25-1; D may be TRBD1 (6 bases). Trimming left V 2 bases short and J 5 bases short, with 15 bases between. Germline CDR1 reads MGHDK; CDR2 reads SYGVNS. This CDR3 region has 15 residues. As DNA, the CDR3 is TGTGCCAGCAGTGAACCTACAGGGATAGGAACTGAAGCTTTCTTT. This gives the protein CASSEPTGIGTEAFF.